A selection of T cell receptor beta chains follows, all from one sample in a study of Graves' ophthalmopathy and Graves' hyperthyroidism. Each CDR3 protein gets one entry after TCRdb re-called the multiplex PCR reads with MiXCR. The sample holds roughly 1.1 million distinct CDR3 sequences, roughly 35% seen once. Sequenced sample: peripheral blood or thyroid tissue (not recorded which). The receptors were gathered from an adult man with Graves' hyperthyroidism. The CDR3 runs from the conserved cysteine through the conserved F or W.

v_gene	len	j_gene	CDR3aa
TRBV6-2/TRBV6-3	15	TRBJ2-7	CASISGYGTAYEQYF
TRBV20-1	14	TRBJ2-7	CSAISIVTSYEQYF
TRBV5-1	15	TRBJ2-5	CASSLAAGLQETQYF
TRBV6-6	14	TRBJ1-2	CASSYSMPAYGYTF
TRBV7-6	19	TRBJ2-6	CASSLVLSGRRSGANVLTF
TRBV20-1	12	TRBJ1-5	CSATGQASYEHF
TRBV27	15	TRBJ2-5	CASSLSRTVAQTQYF
TRBV5-1	13	TRBJ2-7	CASSHRQNYEQYF
TRBV28	14	TRBJ1-4	CASRPGAGREKLFF
TRBV10-3	12	TRBJ2-7	CAISEYQNEQYF
TRBV7-9	14	TRBJ2-5	CASSLGGQGETQYF
TRBV13	12	TRBJ1-2	CASGKERFGYTF
TRBV29-1	13	TRBJ2-7	CSAPGPGGSEQYF
TRBV14	16	TRBJ2-7	CASSARTGSGRNEQYF
TRBV6-4	15	TRBJ2-2	CASSPGTKNTGELFF
TRBV7-2	19	TRBJ1-1	CASSASSTRETDLNTEAFF
TRBV12-3/TRBV12-4	17	TRBJ2-5	CASSLAVPSGGQETQYF
TRBV12-3/TRBV12-4	13	TRBJ2-5	CASTLGQIETQYF
TRBV7-9	16	TRBJ2-7	CASSLDIRRGSYEQYF
TRBV15	13	TRBJ2-6	CATGREGAYVLTF
TRBV6-1	15	TRBJ1-6	CASSEAGVVNSPLHF
TRBV10-1	16	TRBJ1-1	CASSEPDKFMNTEAFF
TRBV7-9	17	TRBJ1-2	CASSQGGGRGLNYGYTF
TRBV7-2	15	TRBJ2-7	CASSLGTSGEDEQYF
TRBV6-2/TRBV6-3	12	TRBJ1-1	CASSYSYTEAFF
TRBV5-1	16	TRBJ1-1	CASSLAADSLATEAFF
TRBV20-1	13	TRBJ1-4	CSARTGPNEKLFF
TRBV20-1	12	TRBJ2-7	CSARDALYEQYF
TRBV19	16	TRBJ1-1	CASRIQGGGLNTEAFF
TRBV27	12	TRBJ2-7	CATSLAGAEQYF
TRBV28	14	TRBJ2-5	CASSLYSSLETQYF
TRBV6-2/TRBV6-3	16	TRBJ1-5	CASRPKQGARNQPQHF
TRBV29-1	21	TRBJ2-5	CSVYPGGQGWDTGTLQETQYF
TRBV3-1	14	TRBJ1-2	CASSGDRERGGYTF
TRBV10-3	15	TRBJ2-3	CAISDSPFSTDTQYF
TRBV20-1	14	TRBJ2-7	CSASRVVGSYEQYF
TRBV20-1	15	TRBJ2-7	CSAISALGPSYEQYF
TRBV5-6	14	TRBJ1-4	CASSATGGGEKLFF
TRBV5-1	15	TRBJ1-2	CASSSSWTGGHGYTF
TRBV14	14	TRBJ2-7	CASRLAGQSYEQYF
TRBV4-1	14	TRBJ1-1	CASSPLLGLPEAFF
TRBV29-1	14	TRBJ2-2	CSLVRAVNTGELFF
TRBV6-5	14	TRBJ2-5	CASGGDIHQETQYF
TRBV2	13	TRBJ2-7	CASMRLDSYEQYF
TRBV29-1	13	TRBJ1-2	CSASEVFQNGYTF
TRBV6-6	14	TRBJ2-2	CASSPATDTGELFF